This T cell receptor (beta chain) was identified in a study of immune evolution from preneoplasia to lung adenocarcinoma. This table comes from immunoSEQ multiplex PCR, and its TCRdb copy is limited to in-frame clones, with some not included. Among 30,000 to 45,000 clones listed, about 74% were seen once. H&E slides confirmed each diagnosis, reviewed by two pathologists independently. Trimming cost V 2 bases and J 4 bases; bases outside gene matches: 5. The CDR3 spans 16 residues. The germline V gene encodes CDR1 LNHNV and CDR2 YYDKDF (reference sequence). What was sequenced was FFPE invasive lung adenocarcinoma tissue. The sequence derives from a person aged 55 to 69 with lung adenocarcinoma. The chain links TRBV15 to TRBJ2-3; 11 nucleotides line up with TRBD2. For the CDR3, the DNA is TGTGCCACCAGCAGAACTAGCGGGAGCTGGGCAGATACGCAGTATTTT. Its protein is CATSRTSGSWADTQYF.